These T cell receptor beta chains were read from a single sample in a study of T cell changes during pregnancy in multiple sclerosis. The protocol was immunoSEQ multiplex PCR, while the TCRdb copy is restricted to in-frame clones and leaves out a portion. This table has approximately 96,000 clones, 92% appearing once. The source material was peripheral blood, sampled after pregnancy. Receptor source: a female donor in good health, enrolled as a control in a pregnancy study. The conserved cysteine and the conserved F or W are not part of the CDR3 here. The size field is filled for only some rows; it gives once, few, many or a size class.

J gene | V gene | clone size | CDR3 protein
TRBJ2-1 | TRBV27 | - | ASSFGAGEQF
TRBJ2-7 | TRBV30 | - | AWRGGTGGLEQY
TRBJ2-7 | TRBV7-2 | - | ASSLISEQY
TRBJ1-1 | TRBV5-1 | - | ASSFREWPSTDIEAF
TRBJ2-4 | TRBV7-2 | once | ASSPRGAGGSKNIQY
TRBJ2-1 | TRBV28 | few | ASSDLAGGYNEQF
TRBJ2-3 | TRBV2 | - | ASSYDTFSTDTQY
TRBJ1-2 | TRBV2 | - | ASSSHSYYGYT
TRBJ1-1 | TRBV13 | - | ASSLYSQGRGQRTEAF
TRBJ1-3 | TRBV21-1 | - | ASPGLGNTIY
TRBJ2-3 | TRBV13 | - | ASSSSPLQPRGTDTQY
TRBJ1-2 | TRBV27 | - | ASRTGFGYGYT
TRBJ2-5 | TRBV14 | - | ASSQVRGTGGQETQY
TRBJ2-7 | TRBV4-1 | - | ASSHTRTSGRWHEQY
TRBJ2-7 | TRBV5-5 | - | ASSLAAGNSYEQY
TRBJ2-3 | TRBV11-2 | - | ASSLSGQAITDTQY
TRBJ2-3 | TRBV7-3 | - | ASSLAGGSTDTQY
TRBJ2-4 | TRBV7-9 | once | ASSSSSGGLGY
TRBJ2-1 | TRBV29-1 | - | SGQGLAGSGWQF
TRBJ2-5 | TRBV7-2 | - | ASSRLDRDQETQY
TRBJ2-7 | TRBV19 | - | ASSTSGGQAYEQY
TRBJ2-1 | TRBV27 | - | ASSTYLLDNEQF
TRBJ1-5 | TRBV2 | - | ASSTGTANQPQH
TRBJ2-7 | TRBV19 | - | ASSIERGGREQY
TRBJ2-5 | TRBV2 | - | ASCSRAPRVQETQY
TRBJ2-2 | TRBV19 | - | ASSQGPGELF